This TCR beta chain emerged from a study of T-cell memory formation after mild COVID-19. This clonotype is termed medium-sized. CDR3 length: 15 residues. Germline V CDR1 and CDR2: MRHNA, SNTAGT. The V segment lost 3 bases and the J segment 0 bases; nucleotides outside the gene matches: 0. Constant-segment primers and 5'RACE yielded cDNA libraries for TCR alpha and TCR beta, each carrying sample barcodes and UMIs. TCRdb re-derived calls from the 5' RACE reads in MiXCR, one entry per CDR3 protein. This table holds 50,000 or so distinct CDR3 sequences, 12% found once. V usage is TRBV6-4 and J usage is TRBJ2-1, with 9 bases aligning to TRBD2. Sequencing used PBMCs or a T cell subset sorted from them (not recorded which). This sequence was found in a man between 18 and 29 years old who had mild COVID-19 (a few samples of this study predate the infection). Cell type and time point are not known. The CDR3 DNA reads as TGTGCCAGCAGTGAAGCGGGGGGCTCCTACAATGAGCAGTTCTTC. It encodes CASSEAGGSYNEQFF.